The sequence of this T cell receptor (beta chain) was determined in a study of shared clonotypes between healthy human individuals. General observations from the study: In contrast to clonotypes shared by all four donors, non-shared clonotypes had lower generation probabilities. Sharing across a handful of donors was seen in 4% to 6.5% of naive CD4 clonotypes.

Negatively enriched CD4+ T cells were divided by CD45RA into naive and memory. The DNA input per sorted-subset replicate PCR was roughly 0.2 ug, corresponding to 28,000 or so T cell genomes. TCRdb's table, derived via immunoSEQ multiplex PCR, lists solely in-frame clones and lacks some. The sample holds over a million clones, 95% to 99% seen once. V was trimmed by 5 bases and J by 0 bases, leaving 11 bases between them. This CDR3 spans 15 amino acids. The germline gives CDR1 SQVTM, CDR2 ANQGSEA. Points on this clone: Its specificity is unknown.

Sequenced input: naive CD4+ T cells sorted from blood. Subset specified: CD45RA+ positively selected. The clonotype originates from a young man in good health. The chain links TRBV29-1 to TRBJ2-6; D is undetermined. The CDR3 protein is CSVSRPDSGANVLTF. Written as DNA, the CDR3 is TGCAGCGTTAGCCGGCCCGACTCTGGGGCCAACGTCCTGACTTTC.